The subject of this entry is one T cell receptor (beta chain). This entry belongs to a study of T cell responses to AZD1222 COVID-19 vaccine. The ends were cut back, 7 bases at V and 4 bases at J, with 13 bases in the middle. The germline CDR1 and CDR2 sequences are MNHEY and SVGAGI. The CDR3 is 14 residues long. Using immunoSEQ multiplex PCR, the repertoire was profiled, and TCRdb retains in-frame clones only, with some absent. Of roughly 180,000 clones listed, just over 90% are singletons. The sample here was peripheral blood, taken 28 days after the second AZD1222 dose. This receptor was identified in an adult who received the AZD1222 COVID-19 vaccine. The J gene is TRBJ2-2, the V gene TRBV6-5, with D tentatively TRBD2 (6 bases). CDR3 in amino acids: CASKYGSSTGELFF. DNA for the CDR3: TGTGCCAGCAAGTACGGGAGTAGCACCGGGGAGCTGTTTTTT.